This entry lists 29 T cell receptor beta chains sequenced from one sample in a study of cytomegalovirus exposure and HLA in healthy donors. Here immunoSEQ multiplex PCR was the method, and the copy in TCRdb shows in-frame clones only, minus some. Among a few hundred thousand clones, approximately 90% were seen once, and the ten largest hold under 0.9%. The sample taken for sequencing was PBMCs. These receptors originate from a woman between 18 and 29 years old in good health and CMV-seronegative.

This rearrangement joins TRBV2 to TRBJ1-1; 8 bases line up with TRBD1. V lost 5 bases, J lost 0 bases, and 8 bases stayed unmatched. CDR1 is SNHLY, CDR2 FYNNEI, per germline. The CDR3 sequence is 16 residues long. CDR3 residues: CASSSVPGGMNTEAFF. CDR3 DNA: TGTGCCAGCAGTTCGGTCCCAGGGGGCATGAACACTGAAGCTTTCTTT. Complete variable domain (other parts from reference TRBV2 and TRBJ1-1): EPEVTQTPSHQVTQMGQEVILRCVPISNHLYFYWYRQILGQKVEFLVSFYNNEISEKSEIFDDQFSVERPDGSNFTLKIRSTKLEDSAMYFCASSSVPGGMNTEAFFGQGTRLTVV.

CDR3 amino acids: CSVEYPVGTSGIYNEQFF. For the CDR3, the DNA is TGCAGCGTTGAATATCCAGTTGGGACTAGCGGGATCTACAATGAGCAGTTCTTC. The chain recombines TRBV29-1 with TRBJ2-1; 13 bases fit TRBD2. The V segment lost 2 bases and the J segment 3 bases; nucleotides outside the gene matches: 10. CDR3 length: 18 residues. Per the germline V gene, CDR1 is SQVTM and CDR2 is ANQGSEA.

This clone was seen more than once but under ten times. The rearrangement uses TRBV30 and TRBJ2-5; TRBD2 agrees at 11 bases. This CDR3 region has 18 residues. Trimming removed 1 base from V and 5 bases from J; junction bases left unmatched: 15. Germline assignment: CDR1 GTSNPN and CDR2 SVGIG (reference sequence). The CDR3 DNA sequence: TGTGCCTGGAGTGGGCTAGCGGGGGGCACGGTGTATCGGGAGACCCAGTACTTC. Amino acid sequence: CAWSGLAGGTVYRETQYF.

The J gene is TRBJ2-7, the V gene TRBV19, with 9 bases aligning to TRBD1. Losses at the gene ends were 5 bases for V and 5 bases for J; bases not matched to a gene: 10. Germline loops: CDR1 LNHDA, CDR2 SQIVND (reference sequence). The CDR3 loop spans 15 amino acids. The DNA of the CDR3 is TGTGCCAGTAGTCCCAATCTGCGGACAGGGGACGAGCAGTACTTC. As protein: CASSPNLRTGDEQYF.

V is TRBV28 and J is TRBJ2-5; 10 bases agree with TRBD2. The CDR3 spans 17 residues. V was clipped by 4 bases and J by 0 bases; unmatched bases: 8. CDR1 is MDHEN and CDR2 is SYDVKM in the germline V gene. CDR3 sequence (DNA): TGTGCCAGCAGTTATCCAGGACTAGCGGTAAACCAAGAGACCCAGTACTTC. Translating gives CASSYPGLAVNQETQYF.

This clone has only a few counts. V usage is TRBV2 and J usage is TRBJ2-7; TRBD1 agrees at 9 bases. This CDR3 comprises 13 residues. Germline-derived CDR1 and CDR2 are SNHLY and FYNNEI. V lost 8 bases, J lost 7 bases, and 9 bases stayed unmatched. The CDR3 DNA reads as TGTGCCAGCCAGCACAGGGGGCCCGATGAGCAGTACTTC. Translated: CASQHRGPDEQYF.

The chain carries TRBV27 and TRBJ2-2; 9 bases fit TRBD1. There are 17 residues in the CDR3. The V gene's germline CDR1 is MNHEY and CDR2 SMNVEV (reference sequence). V trimming: 3 bases; J trimming: 3 bases; junction bases outside the gene matches: 8. For the CDR3, the DNA is TGTGCCAGCAGTTTCGGGGCGGGACAGGGTTACACCGGGGAGCTGTTTTTT. Protein: CASSFGAGQGYTGELFF.

V and J are TRBV27 and TRBJ2-7; D is possibly TRBD1 (6 bases). CDR3 length: 15 residues. V dropped 2 bases and J dropped 3 bases, with 14 bases sitting between them. CDR1 is MNHEY, CDR2 SMNVEV, per germline (reference sequence). In DNA form, the CDR3 reads TGTGCCAGCAGTTTAACCCCCGACAGGCTCTACGAGCAGTACTTC. This codes for CASSLTPDRLYEQYF.

In its sample, this clone was seen a few times. The chain has TRBV28 and TRBJ1-2, with 10 positions matching TRBD1. V was pared by 5 bases and J by 4 bases, with 4 bases of the junction left unmatched. The germline gives CDR1 MDHEN, CDR2 SYDVKM. This CDR3 is built from 14 residues. The CDR3 is CASSGTGAGYGYTF. In DNA, the CDR3 is TGTGCCAGCAGTGGGACAGGGGCCGGCTATGGCTACACCTTC.

The CDR3 sequence is CASSPLPRPGEQYF. In DNA, the CDR3 is TGTGCCAGCTCACCTCTGCCCCGGCCAGGGGAGCAGTACTTC. J is TRBJ2-7 and V is TRBV18; TRBD1 is a possible D gene (5 bases). This CDR3 spans 14 amino acids. Trimming stripped 3 bases from V and 7 bases from J, with 16 bases between. The V gene's germline CDR1 is KGHSH and CDR2 LQKENI. Full variable domain (outside the CDR3, taken from reference TRBV18 and TRBJ2-7): NAGVMQNPRHLVRRRGQEARLRCSPMKGHSHVYWYRQLPEEGLKFMVYLQKENIIDESGMPKERFSAEFPKEGPSILRIQQVVRGDSAAYFCASSPLPRPGEQYFGPGTRLTVT.

This rearrangement joins TRBV6-1 to TRBJ1-5; D is perhaps TRBD1 (6 bases). Germline CDR1 MNHNS, CDR2 SASEGT. V was shortened by 6 bases and J by 10 bases, with 13 bases between the two germline ends. This CDR3 is 12 amino acids long. Here the CDR3 reads CASRFTGSPQHF. The CDR3 DNA sequence: TGTGCCAGCAGATTTACAGGGTCACCCCAGCATTTT.

This clone has just one count. The genes are TRBV5-4 and TRBJ2-7; D remains ambiguous. Per the germline V gene, CDR1 is SGHNT and CDR2 is YYREEE (reference sequence). The length of the CDR3 is 11 residues. V dropped 1 base and J dropped 11 bases, with 10 bases sitting between them. The CDR3 sequence: CASSLSGLEYF. CDR3 coding DNA: TGTGCCAGCAGCTTGTCCGGTCTTGAGTACTTC.

The V call is TRBV29-1, the J call TRBJ2-3; unclear D gene. The CDR3 runs to 11 residues. The germline V gene has CDR1 SQVTM and CDR2 ANQGSEA. Deletions cut 3 bases from V and 1 base from J, with 2 bases between. The CDR3 protein is CSVDCTDTQYF. The CDR3 DNA sequence: TGCAGCGTTGACTGCACAGATACGCAGTATTTT.

This chain uses TRBV19 with TRBJ2-1; the match to TRBD2 covers 11 bases. This CDR3 comprises 15 residues. V lost 7 bases to trimming and J lost 5 bases; unmatched junction nucleotides: 7. Germline V gene sequence: CDR1 LNHDA, CDR2 SQIVND (reference sequence). The DNA of the CDR3 is TGTGCCAGTAACCCTCTAGCGGGGGGACACAATGAGCAGTTCTTC. Protein product: CASNPLAGGHNEQFF.

The CDR3 DNA reads TGCGCCAGCAGCCAGGGACTAGCGGGAGCCAGTGAGCAGTTCTTC. Its translation: CASSQGLAGASEQFF. The chain links TRBV5-1 to TRBJ2-1; TRBD2 matches 14 bases. V gave up 4 bases and J gave up 9 bases; unmatched junction bases: 6. This CDR3 has 15 residues. Germline loops: CDR1 SGHRS, CDR2 YFSETQ.

The chain employs TRBV6-1 and TRBJ1-2, with D unresolved. CDR3 length equals 13 residues. Germline V CDR1 and CDR2: MNHNS, SASEGT. The V and J ends lost 0 bases and 7 bases respectively, with 9 bases between them. CDR3 amino acids: CASSEARLVGYTF. The CDR3 DNA is TGTGCCAGCAGTGAAGCGCGATTAGTTGGCTACACCTTC.

The CDR3 spells CASSKAREDSYEQYF. CDR3 nucleotides: TGTGCCAGCAGCAAAGCCCGGGAGGATTCCTACGAGCAGTACTTC. The V gene is TRBV21-1, the J gene TRBJ2-7; TRBD2 was called by the table and not checked on the DNA. TRBV21-1 constitutes a pseudogene. CDR3 length: 15 residues.

The rearrangement joins TRBV5-1 to TRBJ2-7, with 10 nucleotides matching TRBD1. The CDR3 consists of 16 residues. Per the germline V gene, CDR1 is SGHRS and CDR2 is YFSETQ. After removal of 3 bases from V and 7 bases from J, the junction contained 13 bases not matched to a gene. The chain's CDR3 is CASSSGRDRGPEEQYF. CDR3 nucleotide sequence: TGCGCCAGCAGCTCAGGTCGGGACAGGGGCCCCGAAGAGCAGTACTTC.

The genes are TRBV6-5 and TRBJ2-7; the match to TRBD1 covers 8 bases. Germline V gene sequence: CDR1 MNHEY, CDR2 SVGAGI. V lost 2 bases, J lost 4 bases, and 7 bases stayed unmatched. This CDR3 is 15 amino acids long. CDR3 residues: CASSYERQGRYEQYF. The CDR3 DNA sequence: TGTGCCAGCAGTTACGAGCGACAGGGGAGGTACGAGCAGTACTTC.

The gene calls are TRBV27 and TRBJ1-4, with TRBD1 matching over 9 bases. The CDR3 sequence is 13 residues long. CDR1 MNHEY and CDR2 SMNVEV come from the germline V gene (reference sequence). V dropped 6 bases and J dropped 7; count of bases not matched to a gene: 3. The CDR3 nucleotides read TGTGCCAGCAGACAGGGGGCCGGTGAAAAACTGTTTTTT. This codes for CASRQGAGEKLFF. Full variable domain (outside the CDR3, taken from reference TRBV27 and TRBJ1-4): EAQVTQNPRYLITVTGKKLTVTCSQNMNHEYMSWYRQDPGLGLRQIYYSMNVEVTDKGDVPEGYKVSRKEKRNFPLILESPSPNQTSLYFCASRQGAGEKLFFGSGTQLSVL.

The chain recombines TRBV5-1 with TRBJ2-3, with no clear D. Germline V gene lookup returns CDR1 SGHRS and CDR2 YFSETQ. This CDR3 comprises 15 residues. Trimming cost V 0 bases and J 4 bases, with 12 bases left between them. CDR3 DNA: TGCGCCAGCAGCTTGGGCGGAAAGGTGGCAGATACGCAGTATTTT. Translation: CASSLGGKVADTQYF.

This clone is a singleton in its sample. This chain links TRBV6-5 with TRBJ1-1; D unresolved. The CDR3 is 13 residues long. Between the trimmed V and J ends, which lost 2 bases and 6 bases, there was a span of 10 bases. CDR1 and CDR2 from the germline V gene are MNHEY and SVGAGI. The CDR3 DNA reads TGTGCCAGCAGTTACGCAGAGGTATCTGAAGCTTTCTTT. Encoded protein: CASSYAEVSEAFF.

The gene calls are TRBV29-1 and TRBJ1-2; no clear D. CDR3 length: 13 residues. V gave up 1 base and J gave up 3 bases, with 9 bases separating them. CDR1 SQVTM and CDR2 ANQGSEA come from the germline V gene. CDR3 loop: CSVEGREDYGYTF. DNA for the CDR3: TGCAGCGTTGAAGGGAGAGAGGACTATGGCTACACCTTC.

This rearrangement joins TRBV5-6 to TRBJ2-7; tentative D call: TRBD2 (6 bases). V lost 4 bases, J lost 5 bases, and 16 bases lay in between. The germline V gene has CDR1 SGHDT and CDR2 YYEEEE. This CDR3 region has 14 residues. The CDR3: CASSVAAGLDEQYF. In DNA form, the CDR3 reads TGTGCCAGCAGCGTGGCGGCGGGACTCGACGAGCAGTACTTC.

This chain uses TRBV4-1 with TRBJ1-5, with 8 bases lining up with TRBD1. Per the germline V gene, CDR1 is MGHRA and CDR2 is YSYEKL. With 3 bases clipped from V and 7 bases from J, the junction kept 2 bases outside the gene matches. CDR3 length: 13 residues. The CDR3 here is CASSQDREQPQHF. DNA of the CDR3: TGCGCCAGCAGCCAGGACAGGGAACAGCCCCAGCATTTT.

This chain links TRBV28 with TRBJ2-7, with D unresolved. The CDR3 extends over 12 amino acids. In germline, CDR1 is MDHEN, CDR2 SYDVKM. Trimming removed 4 bases at V and 3 bases at J, with 7 bases between. The CDR3 loop reads CASSSRFYEQYF. For the CDR3, the DNA is TGTGCCAGCAGTTCCAGATTCTACGAGCAGTACTTC.

This chain connects TRBV19 to TRBJ1-2; D is ambiguous. V lost 3 bases to trimming and J lost 3 bases, with 8 bases between them. The germline V gene has CDR1 LNHDA and CDR2 SQIVND (reference sequence). The CDR3 contains 13 residues. In DNA, the CDR3 is TGTGCCAGTAGTATTGAGGGCCACTATGGCTACACCTTC. This sequence encodes CASSIEGHYGYTF.

V gene TRBV9 combines with J gene TRBJ2-6, with 9 bases that match TRBD1. With 3 bases clipped from V and 3 bases from J, the junction kept 4 bases outside the gene matches. This CDR3 is 16 amino acids long. CDR1 and CDR2 from the germline V gene are SGDLS and YYNGEE. CDR3 amino acids: CASSERQGVGANVLTF. The CDR3 bases are TGTGCCAGCAGCGAAAGACAGGGGGTTGGGGCCAACGTCCTGACTTTC.

Only a few counts were recorded for this clone. This rearrangement joins TRBV18 to TRBJ1-2; D remains ambiguous. Germline-derived CDR1 and CDR2 are KGHSH and LQKENI. The CDR3 spans 11 residues. The V end was cut by 5 bases, the J end by 4 bases, with 5 bases between. Here the CDR3 reads CASSTSYGYTF. The DNA of the CDR3 is TGTGCCAGCTCAACCAGCTATGGCTACACCTTC.